Sequencing of this TCR beta chain was carried out in a study of regulatory T cells in long-lasting Graves disease. Overall study: Newly diagnosed Graves' patients had under 3 months of antithyroid drugs.

V lost 5 bases and J lost 3; bases outside the gene matches: 16. The CDR3 runs 18 residues. Germline CDR1 and CDR2: SNHLY and FYNNEI. Documented time point: newly diagnosed GD, antithyroid drugs for less than 3 months. RNA extracted from PBMCs served as the sequencing template. CDR3-region Arm-PCR and iRepertoire HTBI primers produced the TCR beta libraries. Each CDR3 protein is one row after TCRdb ran MiXCR on the multiplex PCR reads. The data hold 550,000 to 650,000 distinct CDR3 sequences, with 15% to 20% observed a single time. In this sample, this clonotype turned up a few times. This sample was shared with a second study, whose subject was T cells in Graves' hyperthyroidism and ophthalmopathy. That study adds: Among the patients, aged 18 to 65, hyperthyroidism was newly diagnosed and had lasted under 2 months. Diagnoses were established using clinical symptoms, serum thyroxine and TRAb, thyroid ultrasound and orbital computed tomography.

Source: peripheral blood mononuclear cells (PBMCs), taken at new diagnosis, from a patient treated with antithyroid drugs. The origin of this receptor is a man younger than 35 with Graves disease. The V gene is TRBV2, the J gene TRBJ1-5, with 7 bases lining up with TRBD1. The CDR3 reads CASSTRDSEVIVNQPQHF. The CDR3 coding sequence is TGTGCCAGCAGTACTAGGGACAGCGAAGTTATCGTCAATCAGCCCCAGCATTTT.